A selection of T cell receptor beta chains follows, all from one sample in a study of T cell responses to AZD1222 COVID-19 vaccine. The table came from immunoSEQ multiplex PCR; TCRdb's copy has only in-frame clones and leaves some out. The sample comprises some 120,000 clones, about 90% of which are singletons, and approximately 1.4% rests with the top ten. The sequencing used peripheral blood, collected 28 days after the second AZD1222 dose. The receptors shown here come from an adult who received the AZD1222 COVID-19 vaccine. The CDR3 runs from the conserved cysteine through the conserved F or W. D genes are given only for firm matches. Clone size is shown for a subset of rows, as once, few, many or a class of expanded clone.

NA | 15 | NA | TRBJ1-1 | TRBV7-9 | CASSLGSLMNTEAFF | TGTGCCAGCAGCTTAGGCAGCCTTATGAACACTGAAGCTTTCTTT
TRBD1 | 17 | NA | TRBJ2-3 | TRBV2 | CASSLEGTGGAADTQYF | TGTGCCAGCAGTCTTGAGGGGACAGGGGGCGCCGCAGATACGCAGTATTTT
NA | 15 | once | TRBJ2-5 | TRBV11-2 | CASSLPLSGGETQYF | TGTGCCAGCAGCCTGCCCCTGTCGGGTGGCGAGACCCAGTACTTC
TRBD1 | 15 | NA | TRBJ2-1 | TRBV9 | CASSVDGNRGYEQFF | TGTGCCAGCAGCGTAGATGGGAACAGGGGATATGAGCAGTTCTTC
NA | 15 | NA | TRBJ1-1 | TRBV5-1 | CASSLLFTRNTEAFF | TGCGCCAGCAGCTTGCTCTTTACGAGGAACACTGAAGCTTTCTTT
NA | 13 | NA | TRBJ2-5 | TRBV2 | CASSDRPAETQYF | TGTGCCAGCAGTGACAGGCCGGCGGAGACCCAGTACTTC
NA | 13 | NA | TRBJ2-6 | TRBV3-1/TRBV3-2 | CACGPSGANVLTF | TGTGCCTGCGGACCTTCTGGGGCCAACGTCCTGACTTTC
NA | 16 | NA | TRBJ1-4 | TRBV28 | CASKSGGSRWGEKLFF | TGTGCCAGCAAATCGGGGGGAAGCCGTTGGGGAGAAAAACTGTTTTTT
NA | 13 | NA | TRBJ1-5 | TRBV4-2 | CASSQDQMEPQHF | TGTGCCAGCAGCCAAGATCAAATGGAACCCCAGCATTTT
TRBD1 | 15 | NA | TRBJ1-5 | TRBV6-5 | CASIQGQGFGQPQHF | TGTGCCAGCATTCAAGGACAGGGTTTCGGTCAGCCCCAGCATTTT
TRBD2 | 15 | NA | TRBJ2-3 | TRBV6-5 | CASRDYPGLADTQYF | TGTGCCAGCAGAGACTACCCGGGACTAGCAGATACGCAGTATTTT
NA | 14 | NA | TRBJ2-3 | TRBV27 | CASRTVFGWDTQYF | TGTGCCAGCAGGACAGTATTTGGGTGGGATACGCAGTATTTT
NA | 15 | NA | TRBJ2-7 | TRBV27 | CASSSTTALSYEQYF | TGTGCCAGCAGTTCGACTACAGCCCTCTCCTACGAGCAGTACTTC
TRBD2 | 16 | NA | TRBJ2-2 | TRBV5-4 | CASSPGTSRNTGELFF | TGTGCCAGCAGCCCGGGGACTAGCCGCAACACCGGGGAGCTGTTTTTT
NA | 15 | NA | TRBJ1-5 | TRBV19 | CASSIPGERNQPQHF | TGTGCCAGTAGTATCCCGGGGGAGCGCAATCAGCCCCAGCATTTT
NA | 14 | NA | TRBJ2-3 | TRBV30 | CAWSVQRSTDTQYF | TGTGCCTGGAGTGTACAACGGAGCACAGATACGCAGTATTTT
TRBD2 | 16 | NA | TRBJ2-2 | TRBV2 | CASSEGTSGRIGELFF | TGTGCCAGCAGTGAAGGGACTAGCGGGAGAATCGGGGAGCTGTTTTTT
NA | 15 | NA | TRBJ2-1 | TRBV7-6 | CASGTGASEYNEQFF | TGTGCCAGCGGGACGGGGGCTAGCGAATACAATGAGCAGTTCTTC
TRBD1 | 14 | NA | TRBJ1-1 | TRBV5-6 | CASSLRDRVPEAFF | TGTGCCAGCAGCTTGCGGGACAGGGTCCCTGAAGCTTTCTTT
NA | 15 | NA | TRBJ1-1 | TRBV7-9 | CASSLRGNMNTEAFF | TGTGCCAGCAGCTTAAGGGGGAACATGAACACTGAAGCTTTCTTT
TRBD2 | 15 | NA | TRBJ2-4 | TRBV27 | CASSLKSSGRNIQYF | TGTGCCAGCAGTTTAAAGTCGAGCGGGAGAAACATTCAGTACTTC
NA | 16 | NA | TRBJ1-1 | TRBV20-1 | CSASLLGRDADTEAFF | TGCAGTGCTAGTCTCCTGGGGAGGGATGCCGACACTGAAGCTTTCTTT